This T cell receptor (beta chain) emerged from a study of cytomegalovirus exposure and HLA in healthy donors. Findings and limits, study-wide: From TCR beta sequences, most subjects' HLA-A and HLA-B alleles were reportedly predicted accurately. Because they were indistinguishable, some V segments, including TRBV6-2 and TRBV6-3, were excluded.

Per the germline V gene, CDR1 is KGHSH and CDR2 is LQKENI. This CDR3 has 16 residues. Trimming stripped 4 bases from V and 2 bases from J, with 16 bases between. On this clone: Its target is unknown.

Primers for the PCR totalled 60 Vbeta and 13 Jbeta. Profiled with immunoSEQ multiplex PCR; TCRdb holds only in-frame clones, not every one. Among roughly 180,000 clones listed, around 80% were seen once. The source is a female donor in good health and CMV-seronegative. V and J are TRBV18 and TRBJ2-3; tentative D call: TRBD1 (6 bases). The sample comprised PBMCs. The CDR3 here is CASSHRDTPDTDTQYF. The CDR3 region has the DNA TGTGCCAGCTCACACCGGGACACCCCAGACACAGATACGCAGTATTTT.